This T cell receptor beta chain stems from a study of immune evolution from preneoplasia to lung adenocarcinoma. Findings of the study overall: Normal lung had highest clonality; later lesions appeared denser, more diverse.

Two lung cancer pathologists independently confirmed each histologic diagnosis. TCRdb's table, derived via immunoSEQ multiplex PCR, lists solely in-frame clones and lacks some. The repertoire holds 9,000 to 10,000 clones, more than 75% seen once, with 2.9% in the top ten. The CDR3 has 15 residues. CDR1 is SGHTA and CDR2 is FQGNSA in the germline V gene. V dropped 5 bases and J dropped 4 bases, with 16 bases sitting between them. There are a few counts of this clone. Its antigen is as yet unknown. This clonotype was obtained from a person between 65 and 79 years old with invasive lung adenocarcinoma. Some clones in this sample may be carry-over from other donors' samples. The chain combines TRBV7-2 with TRBJ2-3, with D possibly TRBD2 on 7 matching bases. Source material: FFPE invasive lung adenocarcinoma tissue. CDR3 protein: CASSRGAGRADTQYF. The CDR3 nucleotides read TGTGCCAGCAGCCGGGGGGCGGGGAGGGCAGATACGCAGTATTTT.